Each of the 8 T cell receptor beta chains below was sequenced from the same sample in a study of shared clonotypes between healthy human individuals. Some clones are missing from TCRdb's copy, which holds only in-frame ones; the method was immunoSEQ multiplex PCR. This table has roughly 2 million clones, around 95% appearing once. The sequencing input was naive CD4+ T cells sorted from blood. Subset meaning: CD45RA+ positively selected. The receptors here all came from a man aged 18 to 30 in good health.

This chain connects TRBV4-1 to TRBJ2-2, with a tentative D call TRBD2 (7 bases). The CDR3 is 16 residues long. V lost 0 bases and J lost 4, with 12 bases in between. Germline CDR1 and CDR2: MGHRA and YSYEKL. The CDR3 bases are TGCGCCAGCAGCCAAGAGGGGGGGCGCGTCACCGGGGAGCTGTTTTTT. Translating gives CASSQEGGRVTGELFF.

The CDR3 DNA is TGTGCCAGCAGTCCCCTGACAGGGAGGGAGGATCAGCCCCAGCATTTT. It codes for CASSPLTGREDQPQHF. This chain links TRBV28 with TRBJ1-5; 7 bases are a match to TRBD1. The CDR3 runs 16 residues. V shed 5 bases and J 5 bases; nucleotides not matched to a gene: 12. Germline CDR1 MDHEN, CDR2 SYDVKM.

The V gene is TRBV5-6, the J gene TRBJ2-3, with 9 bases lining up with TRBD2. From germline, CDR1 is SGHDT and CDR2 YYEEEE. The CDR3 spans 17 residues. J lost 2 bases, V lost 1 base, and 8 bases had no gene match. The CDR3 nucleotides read TGTGCCAGCAGCTTGCGTACGAGCGGGGGGTACACAGATACGCAGTATTTT. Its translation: CASSLRTSGGYTDTQYF.

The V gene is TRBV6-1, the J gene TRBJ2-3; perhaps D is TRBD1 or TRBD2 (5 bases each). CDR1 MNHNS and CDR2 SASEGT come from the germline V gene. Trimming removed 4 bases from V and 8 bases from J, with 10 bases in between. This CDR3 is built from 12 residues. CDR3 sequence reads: CASSGDGGTQYF. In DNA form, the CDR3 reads TGTGCCAGCAGTGGGGACGGCGGTACGCAGTATTTT.

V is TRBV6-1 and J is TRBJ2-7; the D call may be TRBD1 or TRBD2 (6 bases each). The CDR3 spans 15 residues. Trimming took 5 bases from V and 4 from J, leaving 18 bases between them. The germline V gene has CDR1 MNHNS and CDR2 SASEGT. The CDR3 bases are TGTGCCAGCAGTTCCGGACAGAGAGGAGGGTACGAGCAGTACTTC. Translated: CASSSGQRGGYEQYF.

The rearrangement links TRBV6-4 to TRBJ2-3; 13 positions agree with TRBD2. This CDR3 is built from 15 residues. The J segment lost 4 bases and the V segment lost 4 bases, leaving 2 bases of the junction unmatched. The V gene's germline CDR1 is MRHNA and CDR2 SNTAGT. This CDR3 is CASSALAGGPDTQYF. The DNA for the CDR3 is TGTGCCAGCAGTGCACTAGCGGGAGGGCCAGATACGCAGTATTTT.

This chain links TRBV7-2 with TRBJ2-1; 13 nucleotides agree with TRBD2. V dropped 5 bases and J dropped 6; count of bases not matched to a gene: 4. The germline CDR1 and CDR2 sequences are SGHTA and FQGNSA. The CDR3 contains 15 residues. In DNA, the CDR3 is TGTGCCAGCAGCACGGGGACTAGCGGGACCAATGAGCAGTTCTTC. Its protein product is CASSTGTSGTNEQFF. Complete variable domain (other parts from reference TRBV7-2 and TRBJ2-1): GAGVSQSPSNKVTEKGKDVELRCDPISGHTALYWYRQSLGQGLEFLIYFQGNSAPDKSGLPSDRFSAERTGGSVSTLTIQRTQQEDSAVYLCASSTGTSGTNEQFFGPGTRLTVL.

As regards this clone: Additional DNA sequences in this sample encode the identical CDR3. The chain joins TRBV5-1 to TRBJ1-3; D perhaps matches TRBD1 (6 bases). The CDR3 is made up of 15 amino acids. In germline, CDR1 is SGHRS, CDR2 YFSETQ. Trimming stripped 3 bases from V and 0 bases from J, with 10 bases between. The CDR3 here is CASSSQGGSGNTIYF. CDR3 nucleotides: TGCGCCAGCAGCTCGCAAGGGGGCTCTGGAAACACCATATATTTT.